The rows below give T cell receptor beta chains drawn from one sample of a study of OX40 agonist ivuxolimab in advanced cancers. Only in-frame clones appear in the TCRdb table, and some are missing; sequencing was by immunoSEQ multiplex PCR. In the table there are 83,000 or so clones, roughly 80% of which are singletons. Specimen: CD4+ or CD8+ T cells sorted from blood, collected in a trial of the OX40 agonist ivuxolimab. The receptors derive from an adult with an advanced solid tumor such as melanoma, head and neck, liver or kidney cancer. Each CDR3 is given with its conserved first and last residue.

CASSPSSELKAAQYF	TRBV28	TRBJ2-3
CASRMNTGELFF	TRBV19	TRBJ2-2
CASSKDRGYQPQHF	TRBV19	TRBJ1-5
CASSLQPGGALVVTEAFF	TRBV5-1	TRBJ1-1
CASSPDRGNAYEQYF	TRBV5-4	TRBJ2-7
CASSLGTGDVNTEAFF	TRBV5-1	TRBJ1-1
CSVEGASNRGTDTQYF	TRBV29-1	TRBJ2-3
CASSTTNQGNEKLFF	TRBV7-9	TRBJ1-4
CASSRGPTNYGYTF	TRBV6-1	TRBJ1-2
CASSLGGLGKTGELFF	TRBV7-2	TRBJ2-2
CASMRRGEGIQPQHF	TRBV19	TRBJ1-5
CARKGGGLNQPQHF	TRBV21-1	TRBJ1-5
CASSSSRDFGYGYTF	TRBV19	TRBJ1-2
CSVEVSGLAGGDTQYF	TRBV29-1	TRBJ2-3
CASSLARGNTEAFF	TRBV5-1	TRBJ1-1
CASTGLAGWSSTDTQYF	TRBV2	TRBJ2-3
CATSPATDTQYF	TRBV15	TRBJ2-3
CASSYRTSGGYEQYF	TRBV7-2	TRBJ2-7
CASSVGLAQETQYF	TRBV9	TRBJ2-5
CASSLRQGAAEKLFF	TRBV18	TRBJ1-4
CASIGTGSTEAFF	TRBV19	TRBJ1-1
CASSLEGLRGGYEQYF	TRBV5-4	TRBJ2-7
CASSPSQGGSTNEKLFF	TRBV18	TRBJ1-4
CASSERDVKNIQYF	TRBV10-1	TRBJ2-4
CASSLFGLAGGGQETQYF	TRBV7-2	TRBJ2-5
CASSYMGAGANVLTF	TRBV6-5	TRBJ2-6
CASSHPTSGELFF	TRBV4-1	TRBJ2-2
CASMGFGTEAFF	TRBV25-1	TRBJ1-1
CASSAGQGSYNEQFF	TRBV5-1	TRBJ2-1